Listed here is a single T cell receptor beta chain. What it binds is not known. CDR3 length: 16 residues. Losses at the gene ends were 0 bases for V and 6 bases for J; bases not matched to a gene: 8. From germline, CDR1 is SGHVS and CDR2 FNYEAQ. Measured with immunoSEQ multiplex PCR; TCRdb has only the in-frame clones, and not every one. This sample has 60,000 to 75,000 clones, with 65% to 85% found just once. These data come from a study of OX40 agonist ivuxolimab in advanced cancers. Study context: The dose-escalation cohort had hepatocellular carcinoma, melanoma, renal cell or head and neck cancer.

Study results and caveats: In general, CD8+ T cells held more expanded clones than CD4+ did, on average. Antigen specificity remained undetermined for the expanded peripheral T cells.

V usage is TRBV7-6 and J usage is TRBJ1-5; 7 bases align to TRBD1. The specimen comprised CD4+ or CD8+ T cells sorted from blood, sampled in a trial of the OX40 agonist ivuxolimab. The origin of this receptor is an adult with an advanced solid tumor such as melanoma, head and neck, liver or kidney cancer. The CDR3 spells CASSLATDRAGQPQHF. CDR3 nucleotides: TGTGCCAGCAGCTTAGCAACCGACAGGGCGGGTCAGCCCCAGCATTTT.